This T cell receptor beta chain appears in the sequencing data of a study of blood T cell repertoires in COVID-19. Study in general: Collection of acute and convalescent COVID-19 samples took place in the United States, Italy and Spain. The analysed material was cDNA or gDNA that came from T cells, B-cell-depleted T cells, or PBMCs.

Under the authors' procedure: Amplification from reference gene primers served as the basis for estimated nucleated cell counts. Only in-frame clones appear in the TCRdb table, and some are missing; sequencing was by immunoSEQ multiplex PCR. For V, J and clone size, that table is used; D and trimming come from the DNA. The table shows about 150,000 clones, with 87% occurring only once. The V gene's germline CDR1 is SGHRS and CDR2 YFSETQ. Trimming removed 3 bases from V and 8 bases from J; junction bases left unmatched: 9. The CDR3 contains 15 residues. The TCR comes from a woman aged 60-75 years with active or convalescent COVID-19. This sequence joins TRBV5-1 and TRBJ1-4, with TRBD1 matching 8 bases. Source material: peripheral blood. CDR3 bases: TGCGCCAGCAGCTCCAACGGACAGGGCTGGGAAAAACTGTTTTTT. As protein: CASSSNGQGWEKLFF.